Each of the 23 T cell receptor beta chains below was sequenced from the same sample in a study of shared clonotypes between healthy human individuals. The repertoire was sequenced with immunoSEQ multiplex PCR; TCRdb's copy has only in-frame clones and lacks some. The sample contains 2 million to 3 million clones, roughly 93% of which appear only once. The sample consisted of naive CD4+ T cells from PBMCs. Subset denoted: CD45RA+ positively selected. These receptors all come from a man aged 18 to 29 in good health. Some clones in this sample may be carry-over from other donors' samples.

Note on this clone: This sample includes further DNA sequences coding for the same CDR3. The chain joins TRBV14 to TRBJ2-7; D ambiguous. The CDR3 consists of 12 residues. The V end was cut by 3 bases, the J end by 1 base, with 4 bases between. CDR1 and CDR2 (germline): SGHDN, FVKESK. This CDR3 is CASSHSSYEQYF. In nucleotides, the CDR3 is TGTGCCAGCAGCCATTCGTCCTACGAGCAGTACTTC.

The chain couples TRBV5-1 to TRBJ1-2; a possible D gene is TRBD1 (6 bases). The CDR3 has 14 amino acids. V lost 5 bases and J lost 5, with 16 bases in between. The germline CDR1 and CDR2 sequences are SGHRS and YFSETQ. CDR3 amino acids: CASSPADSSYGYTF. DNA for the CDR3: TGCGCCAGCAGTCCCGCGGACAGTTCTTATGGCTACACCTTC.

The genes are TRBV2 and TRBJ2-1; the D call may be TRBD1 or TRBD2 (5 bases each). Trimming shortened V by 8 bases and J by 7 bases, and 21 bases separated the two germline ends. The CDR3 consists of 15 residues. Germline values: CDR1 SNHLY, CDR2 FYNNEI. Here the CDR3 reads CASHEGQGPWNEQFF. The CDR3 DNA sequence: TGTGCCAGCCATGAAGGTCAGGGACCTTGGAATGAGCAGTTCTTC. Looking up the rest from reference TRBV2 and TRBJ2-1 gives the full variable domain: EPEVTQTPSHQVTQMGQEVILRCVPISNHLYFYWYRQILGQKVEFLVSFYNNEISEKSEIFDDQFSVERPDGSNFTLKIRSTKLEDSAMYFCASHEGQGPWNEQFFGPGTRLTVL.

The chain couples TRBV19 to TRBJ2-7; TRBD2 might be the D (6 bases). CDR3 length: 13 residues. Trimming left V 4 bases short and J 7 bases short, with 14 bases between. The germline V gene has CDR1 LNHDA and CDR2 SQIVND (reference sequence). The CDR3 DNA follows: TGTGCCAGTAGTACGACCCCCCGGGGGGAGCAGTACTTC. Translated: CASSTTPRGEQYF.

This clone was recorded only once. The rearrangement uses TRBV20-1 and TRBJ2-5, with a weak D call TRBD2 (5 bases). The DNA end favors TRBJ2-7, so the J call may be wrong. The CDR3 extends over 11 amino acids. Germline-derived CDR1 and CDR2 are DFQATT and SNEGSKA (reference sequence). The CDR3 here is CSAPSGYEQYF. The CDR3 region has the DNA TGCAGTGCACCGAGCGGCTACGAGCAGTACTTC.

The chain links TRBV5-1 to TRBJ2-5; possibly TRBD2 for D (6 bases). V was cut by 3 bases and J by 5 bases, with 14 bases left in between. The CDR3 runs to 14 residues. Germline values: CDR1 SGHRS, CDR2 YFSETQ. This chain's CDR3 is CASSSETGRETQYF. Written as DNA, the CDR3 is TGCGCCAGCAGCTCAGAGACGGGGAGGGAGACCCAGTACTTC.

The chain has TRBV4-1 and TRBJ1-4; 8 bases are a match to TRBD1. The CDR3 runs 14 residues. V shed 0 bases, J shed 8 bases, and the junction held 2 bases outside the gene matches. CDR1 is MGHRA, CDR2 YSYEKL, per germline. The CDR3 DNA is TGCGCCAGCAGCCAAGAACAGGGGGAAGAAAAACTGTTTTTT. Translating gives CASSQEQGEEKLFF.

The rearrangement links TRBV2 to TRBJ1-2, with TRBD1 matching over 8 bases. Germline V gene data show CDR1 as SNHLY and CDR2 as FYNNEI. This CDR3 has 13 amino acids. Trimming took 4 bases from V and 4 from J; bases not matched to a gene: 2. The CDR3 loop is CASSGTGSYGYTF. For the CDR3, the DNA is TGTGCCAGCAGTGGGACAGGGAGCTATGGCTACACCTTC.

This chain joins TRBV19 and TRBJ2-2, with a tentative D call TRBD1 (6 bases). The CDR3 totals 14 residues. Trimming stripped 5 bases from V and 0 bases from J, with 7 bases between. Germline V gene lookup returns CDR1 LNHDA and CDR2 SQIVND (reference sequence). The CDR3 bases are TGTGCCAGTAGTGAGGGGGCGAACACCGGGGAGCTGTTTTTT. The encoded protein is CASSEGANTGELFF.

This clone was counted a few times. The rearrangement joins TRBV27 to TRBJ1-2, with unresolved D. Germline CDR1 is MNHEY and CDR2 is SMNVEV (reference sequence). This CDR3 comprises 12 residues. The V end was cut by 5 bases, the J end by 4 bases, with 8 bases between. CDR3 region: CASSAGGYGYTF. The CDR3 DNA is TGTGCCAGCAGTGCCGGAGGCTATGGCTACACCTTC.

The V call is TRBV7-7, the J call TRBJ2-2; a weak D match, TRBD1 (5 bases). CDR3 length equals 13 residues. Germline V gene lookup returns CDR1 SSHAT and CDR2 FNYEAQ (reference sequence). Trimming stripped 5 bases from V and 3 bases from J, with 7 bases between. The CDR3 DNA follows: TGTGCCAGCAGCAAACAGGACACCGGGGAGCTGTTTTTT. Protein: CASSKQDTGELFF.

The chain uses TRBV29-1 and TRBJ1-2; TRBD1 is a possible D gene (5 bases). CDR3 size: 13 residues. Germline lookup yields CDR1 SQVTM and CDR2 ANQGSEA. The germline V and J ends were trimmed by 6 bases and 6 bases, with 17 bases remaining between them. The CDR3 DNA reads TGCAGCGTAAGGGGACGCCCAAAGGATGGCTACACCTTC. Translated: CSVRGRPKDGYTF.

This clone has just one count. CDR3 in DNA: TGTGCCATCAGTACGGGGACTAGCGGACAAGAGACCCAGTACTTC. Amino acids: CAISTGTSGQETQYF. The chain links TRBV10-3 to TRBJ2-5, with 11 bases matching TRBD2. The germline V gene has CDR1 ENHRY and CDR2 SYGVKD. V lost 5 bases to trimming and J lost 2 bases; unmatched junction nucleotides: 4. This CDR3 comprises 15 residues.

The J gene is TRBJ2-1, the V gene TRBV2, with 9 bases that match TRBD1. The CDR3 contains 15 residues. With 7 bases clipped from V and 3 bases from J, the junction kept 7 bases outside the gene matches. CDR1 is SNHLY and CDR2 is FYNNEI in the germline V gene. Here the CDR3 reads CASTDETGGYNEQFF. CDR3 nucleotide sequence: TGTGCCAGCACCGACGAGACAGGGGGCTACAATGAGCAGTTCTTC. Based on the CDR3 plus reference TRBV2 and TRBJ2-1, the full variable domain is EPEVTQTPSHQVTQMGQEVILRCVPISNHLYFYWYRQILGQKVEFLVSFYNNEISEKSEIFDDQFSVERPDGSNFTLKIRSTKLEDSAMYFCASTDETGGYNEQFFGPGTRLTVL.

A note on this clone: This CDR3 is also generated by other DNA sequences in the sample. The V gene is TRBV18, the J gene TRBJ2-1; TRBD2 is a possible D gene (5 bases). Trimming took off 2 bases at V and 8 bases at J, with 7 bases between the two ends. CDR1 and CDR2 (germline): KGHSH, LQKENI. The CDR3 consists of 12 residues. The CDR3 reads CASSPEGYEQFF. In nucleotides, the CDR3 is TGTGCCAGCTCACCAGAGGGATATGAGCAGTTCTTC.

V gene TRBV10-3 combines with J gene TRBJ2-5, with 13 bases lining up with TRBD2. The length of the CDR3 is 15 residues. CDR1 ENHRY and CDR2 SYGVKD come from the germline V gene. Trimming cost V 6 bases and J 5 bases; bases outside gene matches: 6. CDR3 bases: TGTGCCATCAGCCGACTAGCGGGAGGAGATGAGACCCAGTACTTC. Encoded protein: CAISRLAGGDETQYF.

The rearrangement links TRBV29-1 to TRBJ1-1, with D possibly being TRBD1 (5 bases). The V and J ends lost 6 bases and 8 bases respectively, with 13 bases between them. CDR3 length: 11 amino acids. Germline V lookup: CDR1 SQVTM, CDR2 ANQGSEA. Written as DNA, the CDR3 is TGCAGCGTCGCTAATCCAGGGGAAGCTTTCTTT. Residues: CSVANPGEAFF.

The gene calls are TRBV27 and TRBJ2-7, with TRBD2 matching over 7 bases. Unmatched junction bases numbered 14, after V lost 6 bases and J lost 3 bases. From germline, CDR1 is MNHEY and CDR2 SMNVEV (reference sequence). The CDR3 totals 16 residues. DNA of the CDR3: TGTGCCAGCAGAGGACTAGTGTATGGTCCTTTCTACGAGCAGTACTTC. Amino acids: CASRGLVYGPFYEQYF.

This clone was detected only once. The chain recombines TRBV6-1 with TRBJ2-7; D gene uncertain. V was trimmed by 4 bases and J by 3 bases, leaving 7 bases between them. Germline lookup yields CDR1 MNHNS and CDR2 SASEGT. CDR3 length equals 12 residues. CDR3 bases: TGTGCCAGCAGTGCCAATGTCTACGAGCAGTACTTC. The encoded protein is CASSANVYEQYF.

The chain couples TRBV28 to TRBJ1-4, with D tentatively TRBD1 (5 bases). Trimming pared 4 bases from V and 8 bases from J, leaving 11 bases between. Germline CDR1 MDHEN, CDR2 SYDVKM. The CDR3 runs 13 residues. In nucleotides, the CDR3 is TGTGCCAGCAGTTCCAGGGCCCGGGAAAAACTGTTTTTT. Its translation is CASSSRAREKLFF.

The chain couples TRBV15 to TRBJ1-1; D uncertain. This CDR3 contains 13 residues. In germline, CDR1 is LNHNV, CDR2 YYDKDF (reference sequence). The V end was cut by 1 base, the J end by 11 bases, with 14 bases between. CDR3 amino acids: CATSRAWGDGAFF. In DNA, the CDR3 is TGTGCCACCAGCAGAGCCTGGGGTGACGGGGCTTTCTTT.

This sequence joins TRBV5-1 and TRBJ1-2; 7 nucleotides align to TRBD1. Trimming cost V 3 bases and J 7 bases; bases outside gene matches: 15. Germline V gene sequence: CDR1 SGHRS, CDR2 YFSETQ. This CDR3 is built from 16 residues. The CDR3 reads CASSSVVAGGYPGYTF. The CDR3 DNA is TGCGCCAGCAGCTCCGTGGTGGCAGGGGGTTACCCTGGCTACACCTTC.

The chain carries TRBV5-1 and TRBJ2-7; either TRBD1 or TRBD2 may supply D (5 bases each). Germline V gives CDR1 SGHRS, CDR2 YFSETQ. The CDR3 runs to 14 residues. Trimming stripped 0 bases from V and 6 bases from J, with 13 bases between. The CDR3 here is CASSLGGSPGEQYF. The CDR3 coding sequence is TGCGCCAGCAGCTTGGGGGGGAGTCCGGGCGAGCAGTACTTC.